These 22 T cell receptor beta chains were all obtained from the same sample, sequenced in a study of cytomegalovirus exposure and HLA in healthy donors. 60 Vbeta and 13 Jbeta primers were used in PCR. TCRdb's table, derived via immunoSEQ multiplex PCR, lists solely in-frame clones and lacks some. The top ten clones hold 4.5% to 5.5% of a sample with about 90,000 clones, less than 65% of them seen once. Material for sequencing was PBMCs. These receptors were collected from a woman in her thirties in good health and CMV-seropositive.

CDR3 DNA sequence: TGTGCCAGCAGGGACAGCGCCGAAGGGGGAAACACCATATATTTT. Translating gives CASRDSAEGGNTIYF. The chain uses TRBV2 and TRBJ1-3; D perhaps matches TRBD1 (6 bases). There are 15 residues in the CDR3. Per germline, CDR1 SNHLY and CDR2 FYNNEI. V was cut by 6 bases and J by 4 bases, with 16 bases left in between.

This chain joins TRBV5-1 and TRBJ2-7, with 8 bases that match TRBD2. CDR1 SGHRS and CDR2 YFSETQ come from the germline V gene. After removal of 4 bases from V and 0 bases from J, the junction contained 12 bases not matched to a gene. The CDR3 is 17 amino acids. The CDR3 sequence is CASSRDFSGESSYEQYF. For the CDR3, the DNA is TGCGCCAGCAGCAGGGATTTTAGCGGGGAGAGCTCCTACGAGCAGTACTTC.

This chain connects TRBV7-9 to TRBJ2-3, with D possibly TRBD1 on 5 matching bases. The V end was cut by 6 bases, the J end by 3 bases, with 10 bases between. Germline V gene data show CDR1 as SEHNR and CDR2 as FQNEAQ (reference sequence). This CDR3 is 13 amino acids long. The CDR3 DNA reads as TGTGCCAGCAGGTCCAAGGGGACAGATACGCAGTATTTT. It translates to CASRSKGTDTQYF.

J is TRBJ2-2 and V is TRBV5-5; TRBD1 agrees at 9 bases. Germline loops: CDR1 SGHKS, CDR2 YYEKEE (reference sequence). The CDR3 contains 15 residues. The V segment lost 1 base and the J segment 7 bases; nucleotides outside the gene matches: 5. The CDR3 DNA is TGTGCCAGCAGCTTGTCCCAGGACAGGGGCGGGGAGCTGTTTTTT. It yields the protein CASSLSQDRGGELFF.

V and J are TRBV6-1 and TRBJ2-1; 7 bases are a match to TRBD2. The V gene end was trimmed by 4 bases and the J gene end by 9 bases; junction bases not matched to a gene: 6. There are 13 residues in the CDR3. Germline-derived CDR1 and CDR2 are MNHNS and SASEGT. The DNA of the CDR3 is TGTGCCAGCAGTGGGGGGGGGTTCGGTGAGCAGTTCTTC. Translating gives CASSGGGFGEQFF.

The rearrangement uses TRBV28 and TRBJ1-5, with TRBD1 as a possible D gene (5 bases). The CDR3 has 15 residues. CDR1 and CDR2 from the germline V gene are MDHEN and SYDVKM. The ends were cut back, 6 bases at V and 4 bases at J, with 16 bases in the middle. CDR3 nucleotides: TGTGCCAGCAGCTACCCGGGACTTCTTAATCAGCCCCAGCATTTT. It encodes CASSYPGLLNQPQHF.

This clone has just a few counts. The V gene is TRBV2, the J gene TRBJ1-2; TRBD1 matches at 8 bases. Germline V lookup: CDR1 SNHLY, CDR2 FYNNEI. V gave up 7 bases and J gave up 1 base; unmatched junction bases: 5. The CDR3 runs 14 residues. The CDR3 sequence: CASIGQGGNYGYTF. CDR3 DNA: TGTGCCAGCATAGGACAGGGAGGTAACTATGGCTACACCTTC.

This chain links TRBV7-6 with TRBJ1-1; no firm D call. The V gene lost 1 base and the J gene lost 0 bases, with 9 bases spanning the gap. The length of the CDR3 is 15 residues. Germline lookup yields CDR1 SGHVS and CDR2 FNYEAQ. The CDR3 nucleotides are TGTGCCAGCAGCTTAGGGGCGGGGATGAACACTGAAGCTTTCTTT. Its protein product is CASSLGAGMNTEAFF.

In its sample, this clone was seen a few times. The CDR3 here is CASTAPLAGVTGELFF. The CDR3 coding sequence is TGTGCCAGCACCGCACCCCTAGCGGGGGTTACCGGGGAGCTGTTTTTT. The chain has TRBV28 and TRBJ2-2, with 10 bases matching TRBD2. This CDR3 contains 16 residues. Germline V CDR1 and CDR2: MDHEN, SYDVKM. V lost 7 bases to trimming and J lost 5 bases; unmatched junction nucleotides: 10.

The gene calls are TRBV21-1 and TRBJ2-1; whether TRBD1, the table's D call, matches the DNA was not checked. TRBV21-1 constitutes a pseudogene. The length of the CDR3 is 17 residues. This chain's CDR3 is CASSQASGTGIYNEQFF. In DNA form, the CDR3 reads TGTGCCAGCAGCCAAGCCTCCGGGACAGGGATTTACAATGAGCAGTTCTTC.

The chain joins TRBV6-5 to TRBJ1-4; TRBD1 agrees at 9 bases. Per germline, CDR1 MNHEY and CDR2 SVGAGI. J lost 6 bases, V lost 6 bases, and 2 bases had no gene match. This CDR3 has 13 residues. The CDR3 DNA follows: TGTGCCAGCAGGGACAGGGGTTATGAAAAACTGTTTTTT. This gives the protein CASRDRGYEKLFF.

The chain joins TRBV11-2 to TRBJ2-5, with D maybe TRBD1 (5 bases). The V end lost 3 bases, the J end lost 2 bases, and 10 bases lay between the germline ends. The CDR3 runs 14 residues. Germline-derived CDR1 and CDR2 are SGHAT and FQNNGV. CDR3 DNA: TGTGCCAGCAGCTTCAGCAGGGTGCAAGAGACCCAGTACTTC. This translates into CASSFSRVQETQYF.

The chain is built from TRBV20-1 and TRBJ2-7; 7 positions agree with TRBD1. Germline CDR1 DFQATT, CDR2 SNEGSKA (reference sequence). V was clipped by 6 bases and J by 5 bases; unmatched bases: 4. The CDR3 has 11 residues. DNA of the CDR3: TGCAGTGCGACAGGGAACAACGAGCAGTACTTC. Protein product: CSATGNNEQYF.

This chain uses TRBV19 with TRBJ1-6; 7 positions match TRBD1. V shed 6 bases, J shed 7 bases, and the junction held 9 bases outside the gene matches. This CDR3 contains 15 residues. Per the germline V gene, CDR1 is LNHDA and CDR2 is SQIVND (reference sequence). The CDR3 sequence is CASRQTGFENSPLHF. As DNA, the CDR3 is TGTGCCAGTAGGCAGACAGGGTTTGAGAATTCACCCCTCCACTTT.

In its sample, this clone was seen once. V is TRBV15 and J is TRBJ2-1; D may be TRBD1 (5 bases). The CDR3 extends over 17 amino acids. Between the trimmed V and J ends, which lost 4 bases and 7 bases, there was a span of 23 bases. Germline CDR1 reads LNHNV; CDR2 reads YYDKDF (reference sequence). The CDR3 sequence is CATSISPDTPLRNEQFF. The CDR3 DNA sequence: TGTGCCACCAGCATCTCGCCGGACACCCCCCTGAGGAATGAGCAGTTCTTC.

Comments on this clone: One end of the junction does not line up with germline, which may come from a read error. The rearrangement links TRBV7-6 to TRBJ1-2; tentatively, D is TRBD1 (6 bases). The length of the CDR3 is 15 residues. The germline CDR1 and CDR2 sequences are SGHVS and FNYEAQ. The CDR3 reads CASSLAPEGHYGYPF. In DNA form, the CDR3 reads TGTGCCAGCAGCTTAGCGCCTGAGGGACACTATGGCTACCCCTTC.

This sequence joins TRBV5-1 and TRBJ2-3; D remains ambiguous. Germline lookup yields CDR1 SGHRS and CDR2 YFSETQ. The CDR3 extends over 12 amino acids. Trimming took off 3 bases at V and 0 bases at J, with 2 bases between the two ends. The CDR3: CASSSSTDTQYF. For the CDR3, the DNA is TGCGCCAGCAGCTCAAGCACAGATACGCAGTATTTT.

Only a few counts were recorded for this clone. The V call is TRBV5-1, the J call TRBJ2-3; 12 bases align to TRBD2. This CDR3 contains 16 residues. CDR1 and CDR2 (germline): SGHRS, YFSETQ. With V trimmed by 2 bases and J by 0 bases, 1 base remained unmatched. The CDR3 nucleotides read TGCGCCAGCAGCTTAGGACTAGCGGGGAGCACAGATACGCAGTATTTT. Its translation is CASSLGLAGSTDTQYF.

The chain has TRBV6-6 and TRBJ2-7; 8 nucleotides match TRBD1. V shed 6 bases, J shed 3 bases, and the junction held 4 bases outside the gene matches. CDR1 MNHNY and CDR2 SVGAGI come from the germline V gene (reference sequence). The CDR3 is 13 residues long. The CDR3 coding sequence is TGTGCCAGCAGGGACAGGGTTCTCTACGAGCAGTACTTC. Its translation: CASRDRVLYEQYF.

This chain joins TRBV7-2 and TRBJ1-2; TRBD1 matches at 8 bases. CDR1 and CDR2 (germline): SGHTA, FQGNSA. The CDR3 covers 14 residues. V trimming: 2 bases; J trimming: 8 bases; junction bases outside the gene matches: 7. DNA of the CDR3: TGTGCCAGCAGCTTACCCGACAGGGGTGAAGGCTACACCTTC. Translated, it gives CASSLPDRGEGYTF.

V usage is TRBV27 and J usage is TRBJ1-2; D is possibly TRBD1 (5 bases). Trimming stripped 5 bases from V and 9 bases from J, with 19 bases between. The length of the CDR3 is 14 residues. Germline assignment: CDR1 MNHEY and CDR2 SMNVEV (reference sequence). The CDR3 region is CASSPLDREASYTF. DNA of the CDR3: TGTGCCAGCAGTCCCCTCGACAGAGAGGCAAGCTACACCTTC.

This chain connects TRBV7-2 to TRBJ2-3; 14 nucleotides line up with TRBD2. This CDR3 has 17 amino acids. V was clipped by 5 bases and J by 4 bases; unmatched bases: 8. Looked up from germline, CDR1 is SGHTA and CDR2 is FQGNSA. The DNA for the CDR3 is TGTGCCAGCAGCCTCCGACTAGCGGGGGGGAGGGCAGATACGCAGTATTTT. Encoded protein: CASSLRLAGGRADTQYF. Full variable domain (remainder filled in from reference TRBV7-2 and TRBJ2-3): GAGVSQSPSNKVTEKGKDVELRCDPISGHTALYWYRQSLGQGLEFLIYFQGNSAPDKSGLPSDRFSAERTGGSVSTLTIQRTQQEDSAVYLCASSLRLAGGRADTQYFGPGTRLTVL.